Reported below is one T cell receptor (beta chain). Antigen specificity is unknown. 13 Jbeta primers and 60 Vbeta primers were used for the PCR. Using immunoSEQ multiplex PCR, the repertoire was profiled, and TCRdb retains in-frame clones only, with some absent. This table has approximately 220,000 clones, roughly 82% appearing once. Trimming removed 3 bases from V and 5 bases from J, with 7 bases in between. This CDR3 spans 12 amino acids. The germline V gene has CDR1 SGHRS and CDR2 YFSETQ. This record comes from a study of cytomegalovirus exposure and HLA in healthy donors. About the study: Genetic ancestry analysis placed under 90% of the 350 to 500 donors that were genotyped in the Caucasian-associated cluster.

General study findings and limits: Listed as cytomegalovirus-associated were 164 TCR beta chains.

The origin of this receptor is a middle-aged man in good health and CMV-seropositive. The chain carries TRBV5-1 and TRBJ2-3; maybe TRBD1 (5 bases). Sample: PBMCs. The CDR3 DNA is TGCGCCAGCAGCTATCAGGGAGATACGCAGTATTTT. This translates into CASSYQGDTQYF.